Below, 5 T cell receptor beta chains from the same sample are listed, as sequenced in a study of technical replicates of blood from a handful of donors. Method: immunoSEQ multiplex PCR; TCRdb's copy keeps in-frame clones and lacks some. The repertoire holds under 95,000 clones, with 95% to 98% as singletons. Specimen: T cells isolated from PBMCs. These receptors all stem from a human donor in good health.

The genes are TRBV2 and TRBJ2-5; tentatively, D is TRBD2 (6 bases). The CDR3 contains 15 residues. Trimming removed 3 bases at V and 1 base at J, with 12 bases between. The germline CDR1 and CDR2 sequences are SNHLY and FYNNEI. DNA of the CDR3: TGTGCCAGCAGTGACCGGGGGTCCCGCCAAGAGACCCAGTACTTC. The encoded protein is CASSDRGSRQETQYF.

The V gene is TRBV9, the J gene TRBJ2-2, with unresolved D. Trimming removed 5 bases at V and 1 base at J, with 9 bases between. The CDR3 covers 14 residues. The germline gives CDR1 SGDLS, CDR2 YYNGEE. CDR3 DNA: TGTGCCAGCAGTGGAGAGGTGAACACCGGGGAGCTGTTTTTT. Residues: CASSGEVNTGELFF.

The chain combines TRBV7-2 with TRBJ1-6, with a weak D call TRBD1 (6 bases). Germline lookup yields CDR1 SGHTA and CDR2 FQGNSA. This CDR3 comprises 13 residues. Trimming left V 6 bases short and J 13 bases short, with 16 bases between. CDR3 nucleotide sequence: TGTGCCAGCAGAAGAGTGAAACAGGGTCCCCTCCACTTT. It is translated as CASRRVKQGPLHF.

The genes are TRBV4-2 and TRBJ2-2; D remains unclear. Germline loops: CDR1 LGHNA, CDR2 YNFKEQ. Deletions cut 4 bases from V and 0 bases from J, with 9 bases between. This CDR3 has 15 residues. The CDR3 region is CASSRSAANTGELFF. CDR3 DNA sequence: TGTGCCAGCAGCCGAAGTGCAGCGAACACCGGGGAGCTGTTTTTT.

The chain carries TRBV15 and TRBJ2-4, with a weak D call TRBD1 (6 bases). CDR3 length equals 15 residues. Germline assignment: CDR1 LNHNV and CDR2 YYDKDF (reference sequence). Deletions cut 0 bases from V and 8 bases from J, with 14 bases between. The CDR3, as DNA: TGTGCCACCAGCAGAGATGGGCAGGGGCGAGACATTCAGTACTTC. This codes for CATSRDGQGRDIQYF.